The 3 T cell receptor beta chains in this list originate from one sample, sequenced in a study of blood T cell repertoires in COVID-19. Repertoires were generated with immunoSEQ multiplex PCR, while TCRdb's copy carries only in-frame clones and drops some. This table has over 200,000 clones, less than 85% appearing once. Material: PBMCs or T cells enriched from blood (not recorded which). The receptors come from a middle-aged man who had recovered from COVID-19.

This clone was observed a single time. The CDR3 sequence: CASSFFRDTLSGANVLTF. The CDR3 DNA is TGTGCCAGCAGCTTCTTCCGGGACACCCTCTCTGGGGCCAACGTCCTGACTTTC. The rearrangement joins TRBV11-2 to TRBJ2-6, with D maybe TRBD1 (6 bases). The CDR3 contains 18 residues. V lost 3 bases and J lost 0, with 15 bases in between. Germline loops: CDR1 SGHAT, CDR2 FQNNGV. The full variable domain, in which reference TRBV11-2 and TRBJ2-6 provide the parts outside the CDR3, is EAGVAQSPRYKIIEKRQSVAFWCNPISGHATLYWYQQILGQGPKLLIQFQNNGVVDDSQLPKDRFSAERLKGVDSTLKIQPAKLEDSAVYLCASSFFRDTLSGANVLTFGAGSRLTVL.

The CDR3 loop reads CASSLIAGGPDTQYF. As DNA, the CDR3 is TGTGCCAGCAGCTTAATAGCGGGAGGGCCAGATACGCAGTATTTT. This chain uses TRBV7-9 with TRBJ2-3, with TRBD2 matching 11 bases. The germline V gene encodes CDR1 SEHNR and CDR2 FQNEAQ (reference sequence). CDR3 length: 15 amino acids. Losses at the gene ends were 2 bases for V and 4 bases for J; bases not matched to a gene: 2.

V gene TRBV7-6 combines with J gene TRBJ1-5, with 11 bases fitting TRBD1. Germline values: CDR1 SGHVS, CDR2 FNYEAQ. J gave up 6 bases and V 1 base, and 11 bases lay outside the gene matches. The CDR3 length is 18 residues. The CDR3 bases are TGTGCCAGCAGCTTAGAGGGATCCGGACAGGGGGCAGGTCAGCCCCAGCATTTT. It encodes CASSLEGSGQGAGQPQHF.